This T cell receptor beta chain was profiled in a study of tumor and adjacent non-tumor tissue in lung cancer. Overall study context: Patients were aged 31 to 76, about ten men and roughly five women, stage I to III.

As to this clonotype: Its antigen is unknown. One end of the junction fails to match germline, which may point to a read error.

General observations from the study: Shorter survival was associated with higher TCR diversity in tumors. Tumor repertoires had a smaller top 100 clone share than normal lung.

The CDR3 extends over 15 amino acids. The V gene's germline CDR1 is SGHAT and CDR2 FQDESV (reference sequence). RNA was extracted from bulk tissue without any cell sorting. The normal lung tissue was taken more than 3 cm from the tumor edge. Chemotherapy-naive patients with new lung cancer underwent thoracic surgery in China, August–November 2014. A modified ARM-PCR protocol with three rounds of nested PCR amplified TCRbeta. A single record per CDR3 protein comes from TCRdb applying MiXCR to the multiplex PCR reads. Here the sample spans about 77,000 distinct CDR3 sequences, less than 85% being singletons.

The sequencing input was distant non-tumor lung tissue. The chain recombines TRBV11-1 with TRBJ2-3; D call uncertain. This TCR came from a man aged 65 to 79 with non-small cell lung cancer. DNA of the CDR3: TGTGCCAGCACCCATCAGGAAGTAAGCACAAATACGCAGTATTTT. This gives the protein CASTHQEVSTNTQYF.